This TCR beta chain was identified during a study of cytomegalovirus exposure and HLA in healthy donors. Germline V lookup: CDR1 MNHEY, CDR2 SMNVEV (reference sequence). The CDR3 extends over 15 amino acids. V gave up 4 bases and J gave up 6 bases; unmatched junction bases: 11. Researchers ran the PCR with 60 Vbeta and 13 Jbeta primers. TCRdb's table, derived via immunoSEQ multiplex PCR, lists solely in-frame clones and lacks some. The sample has 45,000 to 60,000 clones; over 60% are singletons. J is TRBJ2-7 and V is TRBV27, with 8 bases that match TRBD1. The sequencing input was PBMCs. The TCR sequence derives from a man aged 30-40 years in good health and CMV-seropositive. CDR3 loop: CASSSLLNGQGEQYF. The DNA for the CDR3 is TGTGCCAGCAGTTCCCTTCTTAACGGACAGGGCGAGCAGTACTTC.